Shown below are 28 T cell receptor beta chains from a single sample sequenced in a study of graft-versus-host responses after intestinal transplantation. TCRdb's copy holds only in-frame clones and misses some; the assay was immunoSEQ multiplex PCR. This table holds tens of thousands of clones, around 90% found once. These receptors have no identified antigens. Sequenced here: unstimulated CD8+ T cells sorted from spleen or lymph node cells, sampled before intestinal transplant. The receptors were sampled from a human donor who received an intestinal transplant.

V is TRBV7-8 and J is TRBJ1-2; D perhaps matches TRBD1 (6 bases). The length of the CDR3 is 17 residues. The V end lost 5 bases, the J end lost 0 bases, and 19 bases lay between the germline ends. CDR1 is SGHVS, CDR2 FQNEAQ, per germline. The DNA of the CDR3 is TGTGCCAGCAGCCTTAACAGGGCTAGAGCCCCTAACTATGGCTACACCTTC. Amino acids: CASSLNRARAPNYGYTF.

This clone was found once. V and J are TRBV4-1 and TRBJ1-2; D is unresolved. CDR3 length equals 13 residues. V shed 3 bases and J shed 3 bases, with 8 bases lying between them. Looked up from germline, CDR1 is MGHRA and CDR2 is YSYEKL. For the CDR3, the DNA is TGCGCCAGCAGCCAGGCCAGCGACTATGGCTACACCTTC. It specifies CASSQASDYGYTF.

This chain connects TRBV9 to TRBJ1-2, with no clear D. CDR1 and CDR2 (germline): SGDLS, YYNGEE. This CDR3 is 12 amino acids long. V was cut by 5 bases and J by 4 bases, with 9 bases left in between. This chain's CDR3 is CASSPVGYGYTF. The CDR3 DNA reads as TGTGCCAGCAGTCCTGTCGGCTATGGCTACACCTTC.

This CDR3 is CASKRQGYQETQYF. The CDR3 DNA follows: TGTGCCAGCAAACGACAGGGTTACCAAGAGACCCAGTACTTC. The V and J genes are TRBV27 and TRBJ2-5; 7 bases fit TRBD1. J gave up 0 bases and V 7 bases, and 5 bases lay outside the gene matches. Looked up from germline, CDR1 is MNHEY and CDR2 is SMNVEV (reference sequence). The CDR3 totals 14 residues.

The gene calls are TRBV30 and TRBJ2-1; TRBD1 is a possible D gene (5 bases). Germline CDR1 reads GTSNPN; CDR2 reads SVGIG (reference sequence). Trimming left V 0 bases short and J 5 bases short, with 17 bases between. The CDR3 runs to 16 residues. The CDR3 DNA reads TGTGCCTGGAGTGTCACCGAAGGGGCTCGAAACAATGAGCAGTTCTTC. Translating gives CAWSVTEGARNNEQFF. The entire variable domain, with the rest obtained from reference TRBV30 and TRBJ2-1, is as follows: SQTIHQWPATLVQPVGSPLSLECTVEGTSNPNLYWYRQAAGRGLQLLFYSVGIGQISSEVPQNLSASRPQDRQFILSSKKLLLSDSGFYLCAWSVTEGARNNEQFFGPGTRLTVL.

The CDR3, as DNA: TGCAGCGTCCGACTAGCGGGGGGAGATACGCAGTATTTT. Protein product: CSVRLAGGDTQYF. The rearrangement uses TRBV29-1 and TRBJ2-3, with TRBD2 matching over 13 bases. Per the germline V gene, CDR1 is SQVTM and CDR2 is ANQGSEA. J lost 5 bases, V lost 6 bases, and 2 bases had no gene match. The CDR3 totals 13 residues.

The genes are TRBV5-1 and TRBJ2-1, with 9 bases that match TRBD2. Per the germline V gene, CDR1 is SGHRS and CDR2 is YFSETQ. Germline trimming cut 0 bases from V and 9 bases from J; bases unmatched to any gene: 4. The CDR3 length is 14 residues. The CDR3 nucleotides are TGCGCCAGCAGCTTGGAAGTAGCGGGAGTTGAGCAGTTCTTC. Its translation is CASSLEVAGVEQFF.

The CDR3 sequence is CASSLRGSWAQETQYF. The DNA for the CDR3 is TGTGCCAGCAGCTTAAGGGGGTCGTGGGCACAAGAGACCCAGTACTTC. The rearrangement uses TRBV13 and TRBJ2-5; tentatively, D is TRBD1 (6 bases). CDR1 PRHDT and CDR2 FYEKMQ come from the germline V gene (reference sequence). The CDR3 extends over 16 amino acids. The V gene lost 2 bases and the J gene lost 2 bases, with 15 bases spanning the gap.

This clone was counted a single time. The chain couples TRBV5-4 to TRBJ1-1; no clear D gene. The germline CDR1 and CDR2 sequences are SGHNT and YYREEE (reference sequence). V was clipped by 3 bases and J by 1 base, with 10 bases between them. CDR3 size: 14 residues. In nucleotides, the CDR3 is TGTGCCAGCAGCTCTCGCCAGGAGAACACTGAAGCTTTCTTT. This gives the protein CASSSRQENTEAFF.

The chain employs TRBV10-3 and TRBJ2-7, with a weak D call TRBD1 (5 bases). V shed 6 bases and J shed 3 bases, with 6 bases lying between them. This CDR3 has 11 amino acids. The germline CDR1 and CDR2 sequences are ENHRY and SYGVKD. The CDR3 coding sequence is TGTGCCATCAGGGACAACTACGAGCAGTACTTC. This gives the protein CAIRDNYEQYF.

The chain's CDR3 is CASSLYGRGYGYTF. The CDR3 DNA sequence: TGCGCCAGCAGCTTATATGGGCGGGGCTATGGCTACACCTTC. This chain connects TRBV5-1 to TRBJ1-2; D is ambiguous. Germline V gene data show CDR1 as SGHRS and CDR2 as YFSETQ. The CDR3 has 14 residues. V was pared by 2 bases and J by 4 bases, with 12 bases between.

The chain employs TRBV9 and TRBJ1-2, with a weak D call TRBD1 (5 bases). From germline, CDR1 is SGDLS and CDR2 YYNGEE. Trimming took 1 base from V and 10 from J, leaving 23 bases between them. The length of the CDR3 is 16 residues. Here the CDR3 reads CASSVSSLGPYEVYTF. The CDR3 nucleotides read TGTGCCAGCAGCGTATCCAGTTTGGGGCCGTACGAGGTCTACACCTTC.

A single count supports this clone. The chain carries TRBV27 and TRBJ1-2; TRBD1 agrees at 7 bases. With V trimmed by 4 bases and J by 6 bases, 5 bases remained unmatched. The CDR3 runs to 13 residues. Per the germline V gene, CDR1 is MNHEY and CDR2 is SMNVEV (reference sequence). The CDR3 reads CASSSTGDDGYTF. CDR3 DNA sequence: TGTGCCAGCAGTTCAACAGGGGATGATGGCTACACCTTC.

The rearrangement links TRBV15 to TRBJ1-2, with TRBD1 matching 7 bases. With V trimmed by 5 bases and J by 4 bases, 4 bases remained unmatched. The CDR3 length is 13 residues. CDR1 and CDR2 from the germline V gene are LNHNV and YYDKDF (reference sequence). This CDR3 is CATSSWTGYGYTF. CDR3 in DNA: TGTGCCACCAGCTCATGGACAGGCTATGGCTACACCTTC.

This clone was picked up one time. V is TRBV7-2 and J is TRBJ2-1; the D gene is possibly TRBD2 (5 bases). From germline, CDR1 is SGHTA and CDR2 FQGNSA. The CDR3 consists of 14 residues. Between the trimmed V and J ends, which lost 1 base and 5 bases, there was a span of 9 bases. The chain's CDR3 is CASSLVTGDNEQFF. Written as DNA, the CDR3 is TGTGCCAGCAGCTTAGTTACCGGGGACAATGAGCAGTTCTTC. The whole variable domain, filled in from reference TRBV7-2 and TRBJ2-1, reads GAGVSQSPSNKVTEKGKDVELRCDPISGHTALYWYRQSLGQGLEFLIYFQGNSAPDKSGLPSDRFSAERTGGSVSTLTIQRTQQEDSAVYLCASSLVTGDNEQFFGPGTRLTVL.

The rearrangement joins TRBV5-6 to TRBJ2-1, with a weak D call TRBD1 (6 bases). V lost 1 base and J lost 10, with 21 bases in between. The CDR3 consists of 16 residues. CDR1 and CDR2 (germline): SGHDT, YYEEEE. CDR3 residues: CASSLSSQGSRREQFF. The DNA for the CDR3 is TGTGCCAGCAGCTTGAGCTCGCAGGGGTCGCGTAGGGAGCAGTTCTTC.

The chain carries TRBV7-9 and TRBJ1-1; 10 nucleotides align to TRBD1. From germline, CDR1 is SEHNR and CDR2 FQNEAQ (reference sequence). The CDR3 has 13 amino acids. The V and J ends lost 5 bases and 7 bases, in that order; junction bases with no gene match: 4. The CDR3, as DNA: TGTGCCAGCAGCGCCGGACAGGGGGGTGAAGCTTTCTTT. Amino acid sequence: CASSAGQGGEAFF. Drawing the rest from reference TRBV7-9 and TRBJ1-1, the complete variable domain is DTGVSQNPRHKITKRGQNVTFRCDPISEHNRLYWYRQTLGQGPEFLTYFQNEAQLEKSRLLSDRFSAERPKGSFSTLEIQRTEQGDSAMYLCASSAGQGGEAFFGQGTRLTVV.

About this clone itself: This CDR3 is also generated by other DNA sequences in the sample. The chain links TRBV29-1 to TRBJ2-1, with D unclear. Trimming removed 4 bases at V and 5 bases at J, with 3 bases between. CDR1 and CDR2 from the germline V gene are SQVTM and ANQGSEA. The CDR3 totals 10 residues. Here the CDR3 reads CSVVNNEQFF. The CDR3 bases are TGCAGCGTTGTTAACAATGAGCAGTTCTTC.

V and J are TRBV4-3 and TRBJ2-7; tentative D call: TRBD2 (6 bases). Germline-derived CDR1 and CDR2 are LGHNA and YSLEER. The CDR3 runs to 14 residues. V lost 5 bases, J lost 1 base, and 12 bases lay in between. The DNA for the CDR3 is TGCGCCAGCAGCGCGGGGCTCGGGTCCTACGAGCAGTACTTC. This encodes CASSAGLGSYEQYF.

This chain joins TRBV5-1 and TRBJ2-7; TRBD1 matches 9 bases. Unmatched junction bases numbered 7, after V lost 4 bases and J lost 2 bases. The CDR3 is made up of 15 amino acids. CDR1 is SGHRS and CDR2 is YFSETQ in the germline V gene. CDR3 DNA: TGCGCCAGCAGCGACCCGGGACAGGGAACCTACGAGCAGTACTTC. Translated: CASSDPGQGTYEQYF. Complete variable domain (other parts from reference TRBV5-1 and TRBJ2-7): KAGVTQTPRYLIKTRGQQVTLSCSPISGHRSVSWYQQTPGQGLQFLFEYFSETQRNKGNFPGRFSGRQFSNSRSEMNVSTLELGDSALYLCASSDPGQGTYEQYFGPGTRLTVT.

DNA of the CDR3: TGTGCCAGCAGTCTGGGGGGGGGCAGCGCATCGGGCTACACCTTC. Amino acid sequence: CASSLGGGSASGYTF. The rearrangement joins TRBV27 to TRBJ1-2; the D gene is possibly TRBD1 (6 bases). This CDR3 is built from 15 residues. With 5 bases removed from V and 8 bases from J, the gap between germline ends came to 21 bases. CDR1 is MNHEY, CDR2 SMNVEV, per germline (reference sequence).

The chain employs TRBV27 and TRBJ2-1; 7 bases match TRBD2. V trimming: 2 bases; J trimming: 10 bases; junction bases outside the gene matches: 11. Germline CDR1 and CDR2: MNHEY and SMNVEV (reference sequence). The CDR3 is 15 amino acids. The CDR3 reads CASSLGRGRAGEQFF. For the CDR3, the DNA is TGTGCCAGCAGTTTAGGGCGGGGGAGGGCTGGGGAGCAGTTCTTC.

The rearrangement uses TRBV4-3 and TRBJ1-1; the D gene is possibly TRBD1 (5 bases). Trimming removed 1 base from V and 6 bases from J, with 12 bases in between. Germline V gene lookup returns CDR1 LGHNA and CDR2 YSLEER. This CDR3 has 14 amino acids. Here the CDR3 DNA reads TGCGCCAGCAGCCAAGTAGGAGGGGACGCTGAAGCTTTCTTT. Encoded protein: CASSQVGGDAEAFF.

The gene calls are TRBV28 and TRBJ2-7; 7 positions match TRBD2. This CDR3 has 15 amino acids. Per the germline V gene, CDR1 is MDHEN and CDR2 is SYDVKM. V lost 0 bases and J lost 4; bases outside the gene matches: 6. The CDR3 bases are TGTGCCAGCAGTTTATGGGCGGGGCGGGGGTACGAGCAGTACTTC. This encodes CASSLWAGRGYEQYF.

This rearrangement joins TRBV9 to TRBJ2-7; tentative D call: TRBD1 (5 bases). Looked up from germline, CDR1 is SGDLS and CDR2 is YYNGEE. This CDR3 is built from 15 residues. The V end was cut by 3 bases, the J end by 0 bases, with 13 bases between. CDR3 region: CASSGSGASSYEQYF. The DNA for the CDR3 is TGTGCCAGCAGCGGTTCTGGGGCCAGCTCCTACGAGCAGTACTTC.

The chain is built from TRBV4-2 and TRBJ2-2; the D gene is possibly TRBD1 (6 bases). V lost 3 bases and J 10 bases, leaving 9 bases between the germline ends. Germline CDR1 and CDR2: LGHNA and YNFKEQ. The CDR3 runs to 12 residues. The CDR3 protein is CASSQGQKELFF. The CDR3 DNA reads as TGTGCCAGCAGCCAGGGACAAAAGGAGCTGTTTTTT.

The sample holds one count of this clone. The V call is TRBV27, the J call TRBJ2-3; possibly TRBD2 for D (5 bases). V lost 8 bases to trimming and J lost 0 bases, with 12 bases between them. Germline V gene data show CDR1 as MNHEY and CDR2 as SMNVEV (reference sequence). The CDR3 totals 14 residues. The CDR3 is CASGELGSTDTQYF. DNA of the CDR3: TGTGCCAGCGGAGAACTAGGAAGCACAGATACGCAGTATTTT.

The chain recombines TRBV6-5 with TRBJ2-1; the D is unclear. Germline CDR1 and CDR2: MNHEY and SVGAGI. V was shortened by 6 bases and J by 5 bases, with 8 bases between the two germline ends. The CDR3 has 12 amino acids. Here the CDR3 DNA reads TGTGCCAGCAGCCCCGCAGACAATGAGCAGTTCTTC. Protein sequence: CASSPADNEQFF.